This TCR beta chain was sequenced during a study of control samples from healthy donors and cancer patients. Trimming stripped 5 bases from V and 6 bases from J, with 7 bases between. The CDR3 runs to 12 residues. Germline CDR1 is MDHEN and CDR2 is SYDVKM. TCRdb's copy holds only in-frame clones and misses some; the assay was immunoSEQ multiplex PCR. The table lists approximately 160,000 clones, 75% to 95% of them singletons. This chain connects TRBV28 to TRBJ2-2; D is unresolved. The sequenced sample consisted of blood. The TCR sequence derives from a woman in her thirties or forties in good health. CDR3 region: CASSPQSGELFF. The CDR3 DNA reads as TGTGCCAGCAGTCCTCAGTCCGGGGAGCTGTTTTTT.